The rows below give T cell receptor beta chains drawn from one sample of a study of immune evolution from preneoplasia to lung adenocarcinoma. Here immunoSEQ multiplex PCR was the method, and the copy in TCRdb shows in-frame clones only, minus some. The sample has around 7,400 clones, about four fifths seen once. The sequenced sample consisted of FFPE minimally invasive lung adenocarcinoma tissue. These receptors originate from a person aged 65 to 79 with lung adenocarcinoma. Each CDR3 is given with its conserved first and last residue. Fields, in order: D gene, J gene, clone size, V gene, CDR3 DNA, CDR3 protein. D genes are given only for firm matches. Size is omitted from some rows. Given values are once, few, many or a class for expanded clones.

TRBD1 TRBJ1-6 few TRBV9 TGTGCCAGCAGCGTATTCGACAGGGTTGGTAATTCACCCCTCCACTTT CASSVFDRVGNSPLHF
- TRBJ2-2 few TRBV7-9 TGTGCCAGCAGCTTAGAAGTAGCCACCGGGGAGCTGTTTTTT CASSLEVATGELFF
TRBD2 TRBJ2-2 - TRBV7-6 TGTGCCAGCAGCTTAGCAGGGGGCCCAGCGGGAGGGCGCACCGGGGAGCTGTTTTTT CASSLAGGPAGGRTGELFF
- TRBJ1-1 few TRBV13 TGTGCCAGCAGCTTCACGGACCTGAAGAACACTGAAGCTTTCTTT CASSFTDLKNTEAFF
TRBD1 TRBJ1-5 few TRBV2 TGTGCCAGCAGAGAAGGGACAGGGGGGGGACAGCCCCAGCATTTT CASREGTGGGQPQHF
TRBD1 TRBJ2-7 once TRBV6-5 TGTGCCAGCAGTTACTCAGGGGGCCCCAACGAGCAGTACTTC CASSYSGGPNEQYF
- TRBJ2-5 - TRBV28 TGTGCCAGCAACAAGGGGGAGACCCAGTACTTC CASNKGETQYF
- TRBJ2-7 few TRBV30 TGTGCCTGGAGTCCGGTGGGCTACGAGCAGTACTTC CAWSPVGYEQYF
- TRBJ1-4 - TRBV10-3 TGTGCCACCTCAGGGCCAGCGGGAGAAGATGAAAAACTGTTTTTT CATSGPAGEDEKLFF
- TRBJ2-1 - TRBV9 TGTGCCAGCAGCGTAGCTGGGTATGAGCAGTTCTTC CASSVAGYEQFF
- TRBJ2-3 - TRBV6-4 TGTGCCACCGAACGCCCAGGGGGCACAGATACGCAGTATTTT CATERPGGTDTQYF
- TRBJ2-1 few TRBV15 TGTGCCACCAGCAGTGAATTACGATCCTACAATGAGCAGTTCTTC CATSSELRSYNEQFF
- TRBJ2-1 - TRBV7-2 TGTGCCAGCAGCTCGTCCGCCAGGGGGGACAATGAGCAGTTCTTC CASSSSARGDNEQFF
- TRBJ1-1 - TRBV5-1 TGCGCCAGCAGCTTGGATGGACGGCCGAACACTGAAGCTTTCTTT CASSLDGRPNTEAFF
- TRBJ2-2 - TRBV11-3 TGTGCCAGCAGCTCGTCCACCGGGGAGCTGTTTTTT CASSSSTGELFF
TRBD2 TRBJ2-1 - TRBV7-6 TGTGCCAGCAGCTCCCAGGAGGGGCGGGAGATTGAGCAGTTCTTC CASSSQEGREIEQFF
TRBD1 TRBJ2-2 once TRBV11-2 TGTGCCAGCAGCTTCCTACAGGGGGCGGGCGGGGAGCTGTTTTTT CASSFLQGAGGELFF
- TRBJ1-3 - TRBV6-1 TGTGCCAGCTCCAGGAGAATTGGAAACACCATATATTTT CASSRRIGNTIYF
- TRBJ2-2 - TRBV2 TGTGCCAGCAGTGAAGCCGGGGAGCTGTTTTTT CASSEAGELFF
- TRBJ1-5 - TRBV7-2 TGTGCCAGCAGCTTAGTACGGACATCTGCGCCCCAGCATTTT CASSLVRTSAPQHF
- TRBJ1-1 - TRBV7-2 TGTGCCAGCAGCTTATCGCAAGCAGGGCTGAGCACTGAAGCTTTCTTT CASSLSQAGLSTEAFF
TRBD2 TRBJ2-1 - TRBV7-2 TGTGCCAGCAGCTTAGGCGGGGGGGACAATGAGCAGTTCTTC CASSLGGGDNEQFF
TRBD1 TRBJ2-7 - TRBV5-4 TGTGCCAGCAGAGAGCAAGTAGGGGGCAACGAGCAGTACTTC CASREQVGGNEQYF
- TRBJ2-5 - TRBV5-1 TGCGCCAGCAGCTTGGAGGGAGAGACCCAGTACTTC CASSLEGETQYF
TRBD2 TRBJ2-5 few TRBV6-6 TGTGCCAGCAGTTATACGGGGGGAGGGACCCAGTACTTC CASSYTGGGTQYF
- TRBJ1-2 hyperexpanded TRBV5-5 TGTGCCAGCAGCTTGCACTTAGAAGGGAGGTATGGCTACACCTTC CASSLHLEGRYGYTF